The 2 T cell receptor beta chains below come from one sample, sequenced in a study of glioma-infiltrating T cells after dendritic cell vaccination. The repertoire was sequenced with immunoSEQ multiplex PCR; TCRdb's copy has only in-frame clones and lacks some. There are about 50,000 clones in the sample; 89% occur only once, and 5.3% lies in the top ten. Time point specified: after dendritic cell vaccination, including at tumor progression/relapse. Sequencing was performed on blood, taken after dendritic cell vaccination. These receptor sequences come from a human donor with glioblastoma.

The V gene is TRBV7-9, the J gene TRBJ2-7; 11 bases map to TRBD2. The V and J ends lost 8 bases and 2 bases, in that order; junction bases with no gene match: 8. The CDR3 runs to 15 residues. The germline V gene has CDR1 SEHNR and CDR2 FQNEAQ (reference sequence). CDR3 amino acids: CASHRVAGGTYEQYF. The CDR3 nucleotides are TGTGCCAGCCATCGGGTAGCGGGAGGGACCTACGAGCAGTACTTC.

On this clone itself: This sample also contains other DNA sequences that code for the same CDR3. The chain's CDR3 is CASSYDRESNQPQHF. The CDR3 DNA reads TGTGCCAGCAGTTACGACAGGGAAAGCAATCAGCCCCAGCATTTT. The V and J genes are TRBV6-5 and TRBJ1-5; 7 bases line up with TRBD1. Germline loops: CDR1 MNHEY, CDR2 SVGAGI. V dropped 2 bases and J dropped 1; count of bases not matched to a gene: 2. The CDR3 length is 15 residues.